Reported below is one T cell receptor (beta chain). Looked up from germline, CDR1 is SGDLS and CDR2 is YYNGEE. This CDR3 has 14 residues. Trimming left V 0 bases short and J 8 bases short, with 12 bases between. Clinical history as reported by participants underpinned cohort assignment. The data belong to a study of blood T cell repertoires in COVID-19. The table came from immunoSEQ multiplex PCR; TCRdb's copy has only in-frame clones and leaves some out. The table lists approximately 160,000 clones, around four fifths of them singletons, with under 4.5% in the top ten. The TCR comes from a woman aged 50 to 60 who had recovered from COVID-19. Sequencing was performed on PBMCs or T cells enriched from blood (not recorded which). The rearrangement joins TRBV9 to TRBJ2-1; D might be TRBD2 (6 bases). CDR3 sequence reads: CASSVAGRIDEQFF. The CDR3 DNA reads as TGTGCCAGCAGCGTAGCCGGGAGAATAGATGAGCAGTTCTTC. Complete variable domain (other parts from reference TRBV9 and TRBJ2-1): DSGVTQTPKHLITATGQRVTLRCSPRSGDLSVYWYQQSLDQGLQFLIQYYNGEERAKGNILERFSAQQFPDLHSELNLSSLELGDSALYFCASSVAGRIDEQFFGPGTRLTVL.